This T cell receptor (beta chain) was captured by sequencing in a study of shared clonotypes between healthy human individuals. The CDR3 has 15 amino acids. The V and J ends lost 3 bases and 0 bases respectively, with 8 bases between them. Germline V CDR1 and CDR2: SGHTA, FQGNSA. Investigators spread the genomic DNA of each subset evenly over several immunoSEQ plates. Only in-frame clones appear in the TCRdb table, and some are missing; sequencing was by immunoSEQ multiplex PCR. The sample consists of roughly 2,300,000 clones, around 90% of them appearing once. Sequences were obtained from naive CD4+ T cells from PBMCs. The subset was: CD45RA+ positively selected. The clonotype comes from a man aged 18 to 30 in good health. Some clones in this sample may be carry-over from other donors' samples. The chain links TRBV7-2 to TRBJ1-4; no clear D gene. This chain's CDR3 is CASSFRWATNEKLFF. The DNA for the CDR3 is TGTGCCAGCAGCTTCCGGTGGGCAACTAATGAAAAACTGTTTTTT. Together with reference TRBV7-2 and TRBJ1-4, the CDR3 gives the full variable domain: GAGVSQSPSNKVTEKGKDVELRCDPISGHTALYWYRQSLGQGLEFLIYFQGNSAPDKSGLPSDRFSAERTGGSVSTLTIQRTQQEDSAVYLCASSFRWATNEKLFFGSGTQLSVL.